This note documents a single T cell receptor (beta chain) sequence. This sample is drawn from a study of blood T cell repertoires in COVID-19. About the study: PBMCs, B-cell-depleted T cells, or T cells were the source of the cDNA or gDNA that made up the material.

Authors' methods: The assay estimated nucleated cells by amplifying reference gene primers. The method was immunoSEQ multiplex PCR; TCRdb's version includes in-frame clones alone and lacks a portion of them. The V and J calls and clone size come from that table; D and trimming were worked out from the DNA. The table has around 300,000 clones, approximately 83% seen once. The CDR3 is made up of 14 amino acids. Trimming removed 3 bases at V and 2 bases at J, with 8 bases between. Germline V gene sequence: CDR1 MNHEY, CDR2 SMNVEV (reference sequence). The source of this sequence is a woman between 50 and 59 years old who had recovered from COVID-19. The sample comprised peripheral blood. The chain carries TRBV27 and TRBJ2-1; possibly TRBD2 for D (5 bases). The CDR3 is CASSLRVAYNEQFF. DNA of the CDR3: TGTGCCAGCAGTTTGAGGGTCGCCTACAATGAGCAGTTCTTC.